The 18 T cell receptor beta chains presented below share a single source sample, sequenced in a study of shared clonotypes between healthy human individuals (dated by TCRdb to about 2020). The library relied on the immunoSEQ multiplex PCR assay. TCRdb obtained this table from immuneACCESS and retained in-frame rearrangements with V and J assigned. These tables miss some clones; where compared with another copy, unresolved V genes account for less than half of the shortfall, and the remainder is unexplained. The sample table holds more than 1 million clones, of which 78% were seen once. The ten largest clones add up to around 0.47% of the sample. The specimen was memory CD4+ T cells from PBMCs. The label giving this sample's cell subset or site can be read as: CD45RA-negative fraction. The receptors derive from a man between 18 and 35 years old in good health. Some clones in this sample may be carry-over from other donors' samples.

The chain's CDR3 is CAISGRWLRDTGELFF. The DNA for the CDR3 is TGTGCCATCAGTGGACGTTGGCTTCGGGACACCGGGGAGCTGTTTTTT. The V and J genes are TRBV10-3 and TRBJ2-2; no reliable D call. V was pared by 4 bases and J by 3 bases, with 15 bases between. Looked up from germline, CDR1 is ENHRY and CDR2 is SYGVKD. The CDR3 sequence is 16 residues long.

The V gene is TRBV28, the J gene TRBJ1-2; D is possibly TRBD1 (6 bases). V lost 3 bases and J lost 6, with 11 bases in between. CDR1 and CDR2 (germline): MDHEN, SYDVKM. CDR3 length: 13 amino acids. The CDR3 nucleotides are TGTGCCAGCAGTTTCCGGGCAGGGGATGGCTACACCTTC. It yields the protein CASSFRAGDGYTF.

The chain joins TRBV25-1 to TRBJ2-7; TRBD1 agrees at 8 bases. The length of the CDR3 is 14 residues. The V gene end was trimmed by 8 bases and the J gene end by 3 bases; junction bases not matched to a gene: 9. Per the germline V gene, CDR1 is MGHDK and CDR2 is SYGVNS. The CDR3 protein is CASRGTGKGYEQYF. In DNA form, the CDR3 reads TGTGCCAGCCGAGGGACAGGAAAGGGCTACGAGCAGTACTTC.

There are a few counts of this clone. The chain employs TRBV6-6 and TRBJ1-4; D call uncertain. Trimming removed 9 bases at V and 7 bases at J, with 9 bases between. Germline CDR1 and CDR2: MNHNY and SVGAGI (reference sequence). The CDR3 contains 11 residues. The CDR3 protein is CASRFSEKLFF. Written as DNA, the CDR3 is TGTGCCAGTCGATTCAGTGAAAAACTGTTTTTT.

As regards this clone: A read error likely explains this, since a far larger clone differs by one base. The chain recombines TRBV5-1 with TRBJ2-3; 8 bases map to TRBD2. The junction had 7 bases not matched to a gene; V was cut back by 1 base and J by 6 bases. The CDR3 is made up of 15 amino acids. Per germline, CDR1 SGHRS and CDR2 YFSETQ. CDR3: CASSLTGGPGDTQYF. The DNA for the CDR3 is TGCGCCAGCAGCTTGACGGGAGGGCCGGGGGATACGCAGTATTTT.

The chain joins TRBV7-9 to TRBJ2-1; 14 bases are a match to TRBD2. Germline V CDR1 and CDR2: SEHNR, FQNEAQ (reference sequence). The CDR3 runs 16 residues. J gave up 0 bases and V 5 bases, and 0 bases lay outside the gene matches. The chain's CDR3 is CASSGTSGSSYNEQFF. In DNA, the CDR3 is TGTGCCAGCAGCGGGACTAGCGGGAGCTCCTACAATGAGCAGTTCTTC.

This clone was recorded a few times. V usage is TRBV7-2 and J usage is TRBJ1-3; D is unclear. Germline CDR1 is SGHTA and CDR2 is FQGNSA. Trimming pared 4 bases from V and 2 bases from J, leaving 18 bases between. The CDR3 sequence is 17 residues long. The CDR3 reads CASSSSDLGFTGNTIYF. The CDR3 DNA reads as TGTGCCAGCAGCTCAAGCGACTTGGGGTTTACTGGAAACACCATATATTTT. Variable domain in full (rest from reference TRBV7-2 and TRBJ1-3): GAGVSQSPSNKVTEKGKDVELRCDPISGHTALYWYRQSLGQGLEFLIYFQGNSAPDKSGLPSDRFSAERTGGSVSTLTIQRTQQEDSAVYLCASSSSDLGFTGNTIYFGEGSWLTVV.

Concerning this clone: The identical CDR3 is also encoded by other nucleotide sequences in the sample. The chain joins TRBV30 to TRBJ1-5; D not certain. CDR1 is GTSNPN and CDR2 is SVGIG in the germline V gene (reference sequence). This CDR3 region has 12 residues. The V end was cut by 2 bases, the J end by 4 bases, with 6 bases between. DNA for the CDR3: TGTGCCTGGAGTTCTGGAAATCAGCCCCAGCATTTT. Translating it yields CAWSSGNQPQHF.

The rearrangement links TRBV5-4 to TRBJ1-4, with D maybe TRBD1 (5 bases). CDR3 length: 14 amino acids. V was trimmed by 4 bases and J by 3 bases, leaving 10 bases between them. The germline V gene has CDR1 SGHNT and CDR2 YYREEE (reference sequence). For the CDR3, the DNA is TGTGCCAGCAGCCCAGGGTTTGCTAATGAAAAACTGTTTTTT. Amino acid sequence: CASSPGFANEKLFF.

This clone was counted once. The V call is TRBV6-5, the J call TRBJ2-5; D might be TRBD1 or TRBD2, each matching 6 bases. Germline values: CDR1 MNHEY, CDR2 SVGAGI. The CDR3 is 14 amino acids. Trimming took 5 bases from V and 1 from J, leaving 11 bases between them. For the CDR3, the DNA is TGTGCCAGCAGTACGGGGGCGGCCCAAGAGACCCAGTACTTC. This codes for CASSTGAAQETQYF.

Only one count was recorded for this clone. This chain uses TRBV5-4 with TRBJ2-5; 11 bases map to TRBD2. Germline assignment: CDR1 SGHNT and CDR2 YYREEE (reference sequence). The CDR3 loop spans 15 amino acids. V was pared by 4 bases and J by 5 bases, with 7 bases of the junction left unmatched. The CDR3 region has the DNA TGTGCCAGCAGCCCTCTAGCGGGAGGCGGGGAGACCCAGTACTTC. Its translation is CASSPLAGGGETQYF.

The chain is built from TRBV4-1 and TRBJ1-1, with a tentative D call TRBD1 (5 bases). In germline, CDR1 is MGHRA, CDR2 YSYEKL. V gave up 3 bases and J gave up 1 base, with 12 bases separating them. The CDR3 runs to 15 residues. The DNA of the CDR3 is TGCGCCAGCAGCCAGAGGGGCAGCTCGAACACTGAAGCTTTCTTT. Translating gives CASSQRGSSNTEAFF.

Concerning this clone itself: This CDR3 is also generated by other DNA sequences in the sample. V is TRBV5-1 and J is TRBJ2-3; 9 bases align to TRBD2. Trimming took 0 bases from V and 0 from J; bases not matched to a gene: 2. The CDR3 totals 16 residues. The germline CDR1 and CDR2 sequences are SGHRS and YFSETQ. The CDR3 coding sequence is TGCGCCAGCAGCTTGGGGGCGGGAGGGAGCACAGATACGCAGTATTTT. It encodes CASSLGAGGSTDTQYF. Full variable domain (missing parts from reference TRBV5-1 and TRBJ2-3): KAGVTQTPRYLIKTRGQQVTLSCSPISGHRSVSWYQQTPGQGLQFLFEYFSETQRNKGNFPGRFSGRQFSNSRSEMNVSTLELGDSALYLCASSLGAGGSTDTQYFGPGTRLTVL.

This chain joins TRBV28 and TRBJ2-7; D tentatively reads TRBD1 or TRBD2 (5 bases each). The CDR3 loop spans 13 amino acids. V was pared by 7 bases and J by 0 bases, with 10 bases between. Germline V gene sequence: CDR1 MDHEN, CDR2 SYDVKM. The CDR3 protein is CASTGGPSYEQYF. CDR3 nucleotide sequence: TGTGCCAGCACTGGGGGACCCTCCTACGAGCAGTACTTC.

The CDR3 DNA is TGTGCCTGGAGTCCACCCAGAATCGGGACTCGTGGGGCTGAAGCTTTCTTT. This sequence encodes CAWSPPRIGTRGAEAFF. The V call is TRBV30, the J call TRBJ1-1, with a possible D match to TRBD1 (5 bases). Germline CDR1 reads GTSNPN; CDR2 reads SVGIG (reference sequence). Trimming took off 2 bases at V and 6 bases at J, with 25 bases between the two ends. This CDR3 spans 17 amino acids.

The chain links TRBV11-2 to TRBJ1-2; tentatively, D is TRBD1 (6 bases). V was pared by 5 bases and J by 6 bases, with 25 bases between. This CDR3 contains 17 residues. CDR1 and CDR2 (germline): SGHAT, FQNNGV. The CDR3 DNA sequence: TGTGCCAGCAGCCCCCAACATTCGGCAGGGGCCTTGGATGGCTACACCTTC. Residues: CASSPQHSAGALDGYTF.

J is TRBJ1-6 and V is TRBV4-2, with D possibly being TRBD1 (6 bases). The V end lost 0 bases, the J end lost 10 bases, and 16 bases lay between the germline ends. The CDR3 is made up of 16 amino acids. CDR1 is LGHNA and CDR2 is YNFKEQ in the germline V gene. The CDR3 coding sequence is TGTGCCAGCAGCCAAGAGAGGGAGGGACACGAATCACCCCTCCACTTT. It encodes CASSQEREGHESPLHF.

The J gene is TRBJ2-5, the V gene TRBV5-1, with D hard to call. Germline loops: CDR1 SGHRS, CDR2 YFSETQ. V was clipped by 1 base and J by 1 base, with 8 bases between them. The CDR3 contains 14 residues. The CDR3 sequence: CASSLRTAQETQYF. Written as DNA, the CDR3 is TGCGCCAGCAGCTTGAGGACGGCCCAAGAGACCCAGTACTTC.